The 32 T cell receptor beta chains listed next were all sequenced from one sample in a study of metastatic and nonmetastatic thyroid tumors. Each patient went into thyroid surgery without having received any treatment. TCRdb reanalyzed the PCR reads with MiXCR. In the table there are 7,000 to 8,500 clones, 24% of which are singletons. The specimen sequenced was tumor tissue. These receptor sequences come from a female donor with papillary thyroid cancer or a benign thyroid nodule (not recorded which). Some clones in this sample may be carry-over from other donors' samples.

This clone counts as medium-sized (0.01 to 0.1%). The V gene is TRBV5-1, the J gene TRBJ2-7; the D call may be TRBD1 or TRBD2 (6 bases each). Looked up from germline, CDR1 is SGHRS and CDR2 is YFSETQ. The CDR3 spans 14 residues. Trimming pared 1 base from V and 0 bases from J, leaving 8 bases between. The CDR3 reads CASSLRGPSYEQYF. CDR3 nucleotide sequence: TGCGCCAGCAGCTTGCGGGGGCCCTCCTACGAGCAGTACTTC.

The CDR3, as DNA: TGTGCCAGCAGCTTAGATGGGGCAGGGTGGGGTGCTGGAAACACCATATATTTT. Translated, it gives CASSLDGAGWGAGNTIYF. The chain couples TRBV11-2 to TRBJ1-3, with D possibly TRBD1 on 5 matching bases. CDR1 is SGHAT and CDR2 is FQNNGV in the germline V gene. The CDR3 runs 18 residues. Trimming took off 0 bases at V and 2 bases at J, with 17 bases between the two ends.

This clone is labeled as medium-sized. V is TRBV10-3 and J is TRBJ2-1, with 10 bases lining up with TRBD2. Losses at the gene ends were 6 bases for V and 6 bases for J; bases not matched to a gene: 11. This CDR3 has 16 residues. The germline gives CDR1 ENHRY, CDR2 SYGVKD. Here the CDR3 reads CAIRLGVAGGLNEQFF. CDR3 nucleotide sequence: TGTGCCATCAGGCTGGGGGTAGCGGGGGGCCTCAATGAGCAGTTCTTC.

This clone came up a few times. The chain recombines TRBV6-1 with TRBJ1-5; no definite D call. V dropped 3 bases and J dropped 0 bases, with 12 bases sitting between them. The CDR3 spans 16 residues. In germline, CDR1 is MNHNS, CDR2 SASEGT. The CDR3 DNA follows: TGTGCCAGCAGTGACTTTAACGGACTTAGCAATCAGCCCCAGCATTTT. It is translated as CASSDFNGLSNQPQHF.

This clone was seen a handful of times. The chain combines TRBV28 with TRBJ2-2, with D tentatively TRBD1 or TRBD2 (5 bases each). There are 14 residues in the CDR3. Trimming stripped 4 bases from V and 11 bases from J, with 17 bases between. The germline V gene has CDR1 MDHEN and CDR2 SYDVKM. This CDR3 is CASSSTWGSGELFF. DNA for the CDR3: TGTGCCAGCAGTTCCACTTGGGGCAGCGGTGAGCTGTTTTTT.

This clone was counted many times. The chain uses TRBV4-2 and TRBJ2-7, with TRBD2 matching 8 bases. CDR3 length equals 16 residues. CDR1 is LGHNA and CDR2 is YNFKEQ in the germline V gene. V trimming: 0 bases; J trimming: 1 base; junction bases outside the gene matches: 5. CDR3: CASSQDEAGGSYEQYF. In nucleotides, the CDR3 is TGTGCCAGCAGCCAAGATGAGGCGGGAGGTTCCTACGAGCAGTACTTC.

This clone is categorized as medium-sized. The chain combines TRBV16 with TRBJ2-1; TRBD2 is a possible D gene (6 bases). There are 14 residues in the CDR3. With 11 bases removed from V and 9 bases from J, the gap between germline ends came to 23 bases. The germline gives CDR1 KGHSY, CDR2 FQNENV. The CDR3 loop is CAAAGTQPRSEQFF. For the CDR3, the DNA is TGTGCCGCCGCGGGGACCCAGCCAAGGAGTGAGCAGTTCTTC.

Within the sample, this clone is medium-sized. J is TRBJ2-1 and V is TRBV20-1, with D possibly being TRBD2 (6 bases). The length of the CDR3 is 17 residues. Germline assignment: CDR1 DFQATT and CDR2 SNEGSKA (reference sequence). Between the trimmed V and J ends, which lost 1 base and 9 bases, there was a span of 25 bases. The chain's CDR3 is CSARALLRAGYLGEQFF. The DNA for the CDR3 is TGCAGTGCTAGAGCCCTTTTGCGGGCGGGGTATTTGGGTGAGCAGTTCTTC.

This clone was seen ten or more times. J is TRBJ2-3 and V is TRBV5-1; 8 bases map to TRBD1. With V trimmed by 2 bases and J by 2 bases, 4 bases remained unmatched. This CDR3 has 15 residues. Per the germline V gene, CDR1 is SGHRS and CDR2 is YFSETQ. The CDR3 loop is CASSLGQGLTDTQYF. The CDR3 nucleotides are TGCGCCAGCAGCTTAGGACAGGGCCTCACAGATACGCAGTATTTT. The whole variable domain, remainder taken from reference TRBV5-1 and TRBJ2-3, is KAGVTQTPRYLIKTRGQQVTLSCSPISGHRSVSWYQQTPGQGLQFLFEYFSETQRNKGNFPGRFSGRQFSNSRSEMNVSTLELGDSALYLCASSLGQGLTDTQYFGPGTRLTVL.

This chain uses TRBV4-1 with TRBJ2-1; 8 bases line up with TRBD1. Trimming removed 0 bases from V and 6 bases from J; junction bases left unmatched: 4. The CDR3 runs 15 residues. Germline V gene data show CDR1 as MGHRA and CDR2 as YSYEKL. In nucleotides, the CDR3 is TGCGCCAGCAGCCAAGATCTAACAGGGGGCAATGAGCAGTTCTTC. This sequence encodes CASSQDLTGGNEQFF.

The rearrangement uses TRBV12-3 or TRBV12-4 and TRBJ2-1; 12 bases map to TRBD2. The V and J ends lost 6 bases and 7 bases, in that order; junction bases with no gene match: 10. The CDR3 length is 16 residues. In nucleotides, the CDR3 is TGTGCCAGCAGCTTAACCCTAGCGGGGGGGCAAAATGAGCAGTTCTTC. Its translation: CASSLTLAGGQNEQFF.

Within the sample, this clone is medium-sized. The chain employs TRBV7-9 and TRBJ1-1; D uncertain. The CDR3 runs to 15 residues. The germline V gene has CDR1 SEHNR and CDR2 FQNEAQ (reference sequence). V was clipped by 4 bases and J by 0 bases, with 12 bases between them. The CDR3 here is CASSSSRVMNTEAFF. The CDR3 DNA reads TGTGCCAGCAGCTCTTCTCGGGTCATGAACACTGAAGCTTTCTTT. The complete variable domain, with remaining parts taken from reference TRBV7-9 and TRBJ1-1, reads DTGVSQNPRHKITKRGQNVTFRCDPISEHNRLYWYRQTLGQGPEFLTYFQNEAQLEKSRLLSDRFSAERPKGSFSTLEIQRTEQGDSAMYLCASSSSRVMNTEAFFGQGTRLTVV.

In this sample, this clone turned up a few times. One end of the junction varies from germline; a read error may be responsible. The chain has TRBV11-2 and TRBJ1-2; maybe TRBD1 (5 bases). The V gene's germline CDR1 is SGHAT and CDR2 FQNNGV. The CDR3 is 14 amino acids. CDR3 sequence reads: CASSWIGTNYGYTF. The CDR3 DNA sequence: TGTGCCAGCAGCTGGATAGGGACTAACTACGGCTACACCTTC.

The rearrangement joins TRBV7-9 to TRBJ1-2, with D perhaps TRBD1 (5 bases). Trimming shortened V by 5 bases and J by 4 bases, and 14 bases separated the two germline ends. There are 14 residues in the CDR3. Germline V gene lookup returns CDR1 SEHNR and CDR2 FQNEAQ (reference sequence). CDR3 loop: CASSPAGIVYGYTF. Here the CDR3 DNA reads TGTGCCAGCAGCCCGGCAGGGATAGTCTATGGCTACACCTTC. Drawing the rest from reference TRBV7-9 and TRBJ1-2, the complete variable domain is DTGVSQNPRHKITKRGQNVTFRCDPISEHNRLYWYRQTLGQGPEFLTYFQNEAQLEKSRLLSDRFSAERPKGSFSTLEIQRTEQGDSAMYLCASSPAGIVYGYTFGSGTRLTVV.

At least ten counts were recorded for this clone. The identical CDR3 is also encoded by other nucleotide sequences in the sample. This chain joins TRBV7-9 and TRBJ2-1; tentatively, D is TRBD2 (5 bases). CDR1 and CDR2 from the germline V gene are SEHNR and FQNEAQ (reference sequence). The CDR3 sequence is 13 residues long. V shed 1 base and J shed 7 bases, with 8 bases lying between them. CDR3 sequence reads: CASSLGGHNEQFF. The CDR3 DNA follows: TGTGCCAGCAGCTTAGGAGGGCATAATGAGCAGTTCTTC.

By frequency in the sample, this clone is medium-sized (0.01 to 0.1%). The chain carries TRBV28 and TRBJ2-3; 8 bases match TRBD2. The germline gives CDR1 MDHEN, CDR2 SYDVKM. Unmatched junction bases numbered 3, after V lost 3 bases and J lost 1 base. This CDR3 region has 15 residues. CDR3 region: CASSLPGGGTDTQYF. The DNA of the CDR3 is TGTGCCAGCAGTTTGCCGGGGGGGGGCACAGATACGCAGTATTTT.

This clone counts as large. The rearrangement uses TRBV7-9 and TRBJ2-7; 9 bases are a match to TRBD2. The V gene end was trimmed by 8 bases and the J gene end by 3 bases; junction bases not matched to a gene: 2. The CDR3 extends over 12 amino acids. CDR1 is SEHNR and CDR2 is FQNEAQ in the germline V gene (reference sequence). In DNA form, the CDR3 reads TGTGCCAGCGAGCGGGAGGTCTACGAGCAGTACTTC. Its translation: CASEREVYEQYF.

This rearrangement joins TRBV6-1 to TRBJ1-4; TRBD1 matches 7 bases. Germline loops: CDR1 MNHNS, CDR2 SASEGT. The CDR3 extends over 15 amino acids. The trim removed 6 bases at V and 7 bases at J, leaving 11 bases unmatched. In nucleotides, the CDR3 is TGTGCCAGCAGACTTACAGGGGCTGGTGGTGAAAAACTGTTTTTT. Residues: CASRLTGAGGEKLFF.

By frequency in the sample, this clone is medium-sized. The chain uses TRBV27 and TRBJ2-3; D possibly corresponds to TRBD1 (6 bases). CDR1 and CDR2 (germline): MNHEY, SMNVEV (reference sequence). The length of the CDR3 is 14 residues. Trimming pared 0 bases from V and 5 bases from J, leaving 9 bases between. CDR3 in amino acids: CASSLSTGLDTQYF. The CDR3 coding sequence is TGTGCCAGCAGTTTATCTACAGGGCTAGATACGCAGTATTTT.

This rearrangement joins TRBV18 to TRBJ2-7, with TRBD1 as a possible D gene (6 bases). V lost 6 bases and J 1 base, leaving 10 bases between the germline ends. Germline V lookup: CDR1 KGHSH, CDR2 LQKENI. CDR3 length equals 13 residues. CDR3 loop: CASSRGHSYEQYF. The CDR3, as DNA: TGTGCCAGCTCCCGGGGACATTCCTACGAGCAGTACTTC. The variable domain in full, with the rest retrieved from reference TRBV18 and TRBJ2-7, is NAGVMQNPRHLVRRRGQEARLRCSPMKGHSHVYWYRQLPEEGLKFMVYLQKENIIDESGMPKERFSAEFPKEGPSILRIQQVVRGDSAAYFCASSRGHSYEQYFGPGTRLTVT.

In this sample, this clone turned up a few times. The chain couples TRBV6-1 to TRBJ2-1, with D uncertain. The CDR3 covers 14 residues. Per the germline V gene, CDR1 is MNHNS and CDR2 is SASEGT. The ends were cut back, 4 bases at V and 0 bases at J, with 7 bases in the middle. DNA of the CDR3: TGTGCCAGCAGTGCTATCAGCTCCTACAATGAGCAGTTCTTC. This sequence encodes CASSAISSYNEQFF.

The rearrangement links TRBV11-2 to TRBJ1-4; D remains ambiguous. Trimming left V 6 bases short and J 0 bases short, with 8 bases between. Germline V gene sequence: CDR1 SGHAT, CDR2 FQNNGV. The CDR3 has 14 amino acids. The CDR3, as DNA: TGTGCCAGCAGACCCGCCTCAACTAATGAAAAACTGTTTTTT. This translates into CASRPASTNEKLFF.

This clone was found a few times. V and J are TRBV6-1 and TRBJ1-1; D perhaps matches TRBD1 (6 bases). V lost 6 bases to trimming and J lost 1 base, with 12 bases between them. Germline loops: CDR1 MNHNS, CDR2 SASEGT. This CDR3 is built from 14 residues. CDR3 amino acids: CASRLQGGNTEAFF. The CDR3 coding sequence is TGTGCCAGCAGACTACAGGGTGGGAACACTGAAGCTTTCTTT.

The chain uses TRBV11-3 and TRBJ2-1; 8 nucleotides align to TRBD2. CDR1 is SGHNT and CDR2 is YENEEA in the germline V gene. CDR3 length equals 19 residues. V trimming: 1 base; J trimming: 3 bases; junction bases outside the gene matches: 14. In DNA form, the CDR3 reads TGTGCCAGCAGCTTAGGAGGGACTAGGGTGTCTAGCGGCTACAATGAGCAGTTCTTC. This encodes CASSLGGTRVSSGYNEQFF.

This clone was counted only a few times. V and J are TRBV20-1 and TRBJ2-3; D remains unclear. V was pared by 6 bases and J by 3 bases, with 19 bases between. This CDR3 region has 15 residues. From germline, CDR1 is DFQATT and CDR2 SNEGSKA (reference sequence). CDR3 in DNA: TGCAGTGCCGTATTCCTGGATGGCGAGACAGATACGCAGTATTTT. This gives the protein CSAVFLDGETDTQYF.

V is TRBV9 and J is TRBJ2-7, with a tentative D call TRBD2 (5 bases). V lost 4 bases to trimming and J lost 7 bases, with 21 bases between them. CDR1 is SGDLS and CDR2 is YYNGEE in the germline V gene. The CDR3 has 15 amino acids. CDR3 sequence (DNA): TGTGCCAGCAGCTCCGCCGGTACTAGTGTGCGAGAGCAGTACTTC. It translates to CASSSAGTSVREQYF.

The chain is built from TRBV7-2 and TRBJ2-1, with TRBD2 identical over 7 bases. Unmatched junction bases numbered 2, after V lost 0 bases and J lost 0 bases. CDR1 is SGHTA and CDR2 is FQGNSA in the germline V gene. The CDR3 is 16 residues long. This chain's CDR3 is CASSLAGGVSYNEQFF. DNA for the CDR3: TGTGCCAGCAGCTTAGCGGGGGGGGTCTCCTACAATGAGCAGTTCTTC.

The sample holds many counts of this clone. The CDR3 coding sequence is TGTGCCAGCAGCTTTTGGCATGGCTCTGGAAACACCATATATTTT. Amino acids: CASSFWHGSGNTIYF. J is TRBJ1-3 and V is TRBV5-5; D is undetermined. The V gene's germline CDR1 is SGHKS and CDR2 YYEKEE (reference sequence). The germline V and J ends were trimmed by 2 bases and 0 bases, with 9 bases remaining between them. The CDR3 is 15 amino acids.

The gene calls are TRBV6-1 and TRBJ2-2; 7 bases map to TRBD2. The CDR3 is 16 amino acids. Trimming took 2 bases from V and 4 from J; bases not matched to a gene: 7. From germline, CDR1 is MNHNS and CDR2 SASEGT. CDR3 sequence (DNA): TGTGCCAGCAGTGAAAGTGCGGGAGTTCGCACCGGGGAGCTGTTTTTT. This gives the protein CASSESAGVRTGELFF.

This clone was found many times. CDR3 in DNA: TGTGCCAGCAGCGTAGCGGCCGACGCGGAAGATACGCAGTATTTT. It translates to CASSVAADAEDTQYF. The V and J genes are TRBV9 and TRBJ2-3; D is unclear. This CDR3 comprises 15 residues. Germline V gives CDR1 SGDLS, CDR2 YYNGEE. V lost 0 bases and J 5 bases, leaving 13 bases between the germline ends.

This clone was observed at least ten times. One end of the junction is discordant with germline, which a read error may explain. The chain is built from TRBV5-1 and TRBJ1-1; no definite D call. The CDR3 totals 13 residues. Germline CDR1 SGHRS, CDR2 YFSETQ. CDR3: CASSLGPNTEAFF. CDR3 sequence (DNA): TGCGCCAGCAGTTTGGGCCCTAACACTGAAGCTTTCTTT.

This clone has more than one count but fewer than ten. Sequence at one end of the junction differs from germline and may be a read error. Other nucleotide sequences in the sample specify the same CDR3. The chain employs TRBV24-1 and TRBJ2-2, with 9 positions matching TRBD1. Germline-derived CDR1 and CDR2 are KGHDR and SFDVKD. This CDR3 contains 18 residues. The CDR3 region is CATSDPTRTGGYTGELFF. CDR3 coding DNA: TGTGCCACCAGTGATCCGACTCGTACAGGGGGCTACACCGGGGAGCTGTTTTTC.